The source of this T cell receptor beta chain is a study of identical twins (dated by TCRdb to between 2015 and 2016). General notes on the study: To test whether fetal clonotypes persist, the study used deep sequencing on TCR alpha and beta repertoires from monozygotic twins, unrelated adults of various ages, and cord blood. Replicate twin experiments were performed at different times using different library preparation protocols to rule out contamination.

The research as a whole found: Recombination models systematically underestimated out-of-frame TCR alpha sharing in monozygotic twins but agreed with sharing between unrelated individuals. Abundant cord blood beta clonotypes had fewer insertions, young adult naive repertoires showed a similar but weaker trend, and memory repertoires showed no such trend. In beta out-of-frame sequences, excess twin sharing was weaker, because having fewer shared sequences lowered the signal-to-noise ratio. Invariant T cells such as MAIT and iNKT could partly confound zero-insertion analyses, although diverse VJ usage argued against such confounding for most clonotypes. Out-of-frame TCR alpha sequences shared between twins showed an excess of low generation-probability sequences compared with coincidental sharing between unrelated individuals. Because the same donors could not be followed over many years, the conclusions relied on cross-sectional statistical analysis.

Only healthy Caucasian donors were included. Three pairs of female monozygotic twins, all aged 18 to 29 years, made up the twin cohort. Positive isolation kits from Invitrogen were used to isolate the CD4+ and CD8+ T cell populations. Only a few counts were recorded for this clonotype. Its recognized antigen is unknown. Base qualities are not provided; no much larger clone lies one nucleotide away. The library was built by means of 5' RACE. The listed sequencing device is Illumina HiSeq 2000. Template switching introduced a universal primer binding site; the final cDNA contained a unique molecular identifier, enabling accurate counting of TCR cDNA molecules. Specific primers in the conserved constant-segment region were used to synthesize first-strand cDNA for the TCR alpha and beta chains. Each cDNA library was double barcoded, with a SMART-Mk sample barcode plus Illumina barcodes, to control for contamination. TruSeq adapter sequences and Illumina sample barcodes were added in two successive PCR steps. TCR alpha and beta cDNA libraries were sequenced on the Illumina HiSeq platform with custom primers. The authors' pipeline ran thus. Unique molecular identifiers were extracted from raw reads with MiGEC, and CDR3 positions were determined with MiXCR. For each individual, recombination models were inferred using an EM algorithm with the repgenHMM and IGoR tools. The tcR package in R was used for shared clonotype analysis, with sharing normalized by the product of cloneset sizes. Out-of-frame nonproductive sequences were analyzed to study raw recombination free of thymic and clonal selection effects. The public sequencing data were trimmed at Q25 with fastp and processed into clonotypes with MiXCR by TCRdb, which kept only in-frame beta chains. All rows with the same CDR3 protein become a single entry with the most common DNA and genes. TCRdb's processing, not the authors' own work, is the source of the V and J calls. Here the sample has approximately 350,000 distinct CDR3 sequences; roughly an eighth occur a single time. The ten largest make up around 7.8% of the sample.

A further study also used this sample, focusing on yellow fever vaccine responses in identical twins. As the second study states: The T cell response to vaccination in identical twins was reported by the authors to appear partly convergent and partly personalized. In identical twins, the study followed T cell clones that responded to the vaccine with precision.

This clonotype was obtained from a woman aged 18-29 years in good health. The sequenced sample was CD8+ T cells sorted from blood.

The CDR3 protein sequence reads: CSARDLAGGLYNEQFF. The DNA sequence reads TGCAGTGCTAGAGATCTGGCGGGGGGGCTATACAATGAGCAGTTCTTC. The chain couples TRBV20-1 to TRBJ2-1, and 9 junctional nucleotides match TRBD2. The CDR3 runs 16 amino acids, cysteine and phenylalanine included. The read is trimmed to its CDR3 DNA, 48 bases read in frame from base 1. Relative to germline, V is missing 0 bases and J is missing 4 bases, with 7 bases of the junction outside any gene match. CDR1 is given as DFQATT and CDR2 as SNEGSKA, both from the germline V gene (reference sequence).